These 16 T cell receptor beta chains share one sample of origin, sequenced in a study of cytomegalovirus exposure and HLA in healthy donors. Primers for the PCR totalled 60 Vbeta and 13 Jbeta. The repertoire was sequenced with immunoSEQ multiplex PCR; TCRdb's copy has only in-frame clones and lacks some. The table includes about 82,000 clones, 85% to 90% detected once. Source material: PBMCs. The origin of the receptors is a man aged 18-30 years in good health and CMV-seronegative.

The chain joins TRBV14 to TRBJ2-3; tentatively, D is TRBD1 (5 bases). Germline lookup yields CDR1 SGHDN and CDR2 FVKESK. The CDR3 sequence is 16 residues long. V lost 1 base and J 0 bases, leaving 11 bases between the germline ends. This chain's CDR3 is CASSQVYRLSTDTQYF. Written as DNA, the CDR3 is TGTGCCAGCAGCCAAGTTTACAGGCTTAGCACAGATACGCAGTATTTT.

CDR3 DNA sequence: TGCGCCAGCAGCCAAGGAGGGGGGGCGAACACCGGGGAGCTGTTTTTT. Protein product: CASSQGGGANTGELFF. The chain employs TRBV4-3 and TRBJ2-2; D may be TRBD2 (7 bases). V lost 1 base to trimming and J lost 0 bases, with 9 bases between them. Per germline, CDR1 LGHNA and CDR2 YSLEER. The CDR3 sequence is 16 residues long.

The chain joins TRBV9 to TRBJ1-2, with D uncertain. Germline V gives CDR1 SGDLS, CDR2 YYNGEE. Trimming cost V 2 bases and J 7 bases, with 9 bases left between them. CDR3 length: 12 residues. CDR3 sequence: CASSVAGGGYTF. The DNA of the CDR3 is TGTGCCAGCAGCGTGGCGGGAGGTGGCTACACCTTC.

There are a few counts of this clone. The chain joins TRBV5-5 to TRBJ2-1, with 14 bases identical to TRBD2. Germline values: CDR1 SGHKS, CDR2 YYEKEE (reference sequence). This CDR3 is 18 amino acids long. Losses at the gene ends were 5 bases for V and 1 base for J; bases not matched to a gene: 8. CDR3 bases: TGTGCCAGCAGGACCGGGACTAGCGGGAGTGGGTCCTACAATGAGCAGTTCTTC. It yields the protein CASRTGTSGSGSYNEQFF.

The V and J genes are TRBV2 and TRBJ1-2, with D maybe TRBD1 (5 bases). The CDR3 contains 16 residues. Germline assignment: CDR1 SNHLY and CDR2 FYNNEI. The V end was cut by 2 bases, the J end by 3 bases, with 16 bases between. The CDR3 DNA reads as TGTGCCAGCAGTGAATTATTTCGGTCCAGGGACTATGGCTACACCTTC. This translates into CASSELFRSRDYGYTF.

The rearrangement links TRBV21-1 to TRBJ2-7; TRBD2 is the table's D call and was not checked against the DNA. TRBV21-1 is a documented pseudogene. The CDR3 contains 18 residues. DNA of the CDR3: TGTGCCAGCAGCAAAGACGCGACTCGAGCGGGAGTCGTCTACGAGCAGTACTTC. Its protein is CASSKDATRAGVVYEQYF.

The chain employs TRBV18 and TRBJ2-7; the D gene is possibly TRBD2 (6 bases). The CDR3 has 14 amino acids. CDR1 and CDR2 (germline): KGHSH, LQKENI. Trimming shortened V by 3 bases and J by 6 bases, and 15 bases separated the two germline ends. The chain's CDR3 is CASSPWPRESEQYF. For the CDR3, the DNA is TGTGCCAGCTCACCCTGGCCCCGGGAGAGCGAGCAGTACTTC.

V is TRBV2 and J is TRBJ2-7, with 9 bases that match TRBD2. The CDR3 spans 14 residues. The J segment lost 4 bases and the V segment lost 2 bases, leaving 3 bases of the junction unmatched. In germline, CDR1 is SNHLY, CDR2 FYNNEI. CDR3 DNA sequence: TGTGCCAGCAGTGAACCGGGACTAGCTTACGAGCAGTACTTC. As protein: CASSEPGLAYEQYF.

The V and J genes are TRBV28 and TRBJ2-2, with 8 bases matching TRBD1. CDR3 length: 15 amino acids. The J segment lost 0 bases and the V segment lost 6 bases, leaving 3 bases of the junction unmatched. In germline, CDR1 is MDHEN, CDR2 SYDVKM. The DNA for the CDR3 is TGTGCCAGCAGAGGACAGGGATCGAACACCGGGGAGCTGTTTTTT. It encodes CASRGQGSNTGELFF.

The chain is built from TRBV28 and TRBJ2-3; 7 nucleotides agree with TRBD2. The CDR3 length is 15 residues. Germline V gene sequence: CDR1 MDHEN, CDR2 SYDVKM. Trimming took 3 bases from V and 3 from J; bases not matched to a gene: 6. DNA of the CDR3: TGTGCCAGCAGTTTGGGGGGGATGTCGACAGATACGCAGTATTTT. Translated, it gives CASSLGGMSTDTQYF.

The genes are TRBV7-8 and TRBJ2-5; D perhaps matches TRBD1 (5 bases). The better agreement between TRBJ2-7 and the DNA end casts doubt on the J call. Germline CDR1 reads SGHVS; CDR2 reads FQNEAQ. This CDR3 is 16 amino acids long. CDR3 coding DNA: TGTGCCAGCAGCTTAGCGAAGATTCAGGGAACCTACGAGCAGTACTTC. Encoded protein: CASSLAKIQGTYEQYF.

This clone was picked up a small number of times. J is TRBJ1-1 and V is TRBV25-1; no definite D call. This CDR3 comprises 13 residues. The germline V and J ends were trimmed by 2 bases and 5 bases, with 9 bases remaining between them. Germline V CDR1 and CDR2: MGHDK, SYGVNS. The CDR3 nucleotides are TGTGCCAGCAGTGAACCCGCGGGGACTGAAGCTTTCTTT. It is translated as CASSEPAGTEAFF. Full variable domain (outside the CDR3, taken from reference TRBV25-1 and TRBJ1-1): EADIYQTPRYLVIGTGKKITLECSQTMGHDKMYWYQQDPGMELHLIHYSYGVNSTEKGDLSSESTVSRIRTEHFPLTLESARPSHTSQYLCASSEPAGTEAFFGQGTRLTVV.

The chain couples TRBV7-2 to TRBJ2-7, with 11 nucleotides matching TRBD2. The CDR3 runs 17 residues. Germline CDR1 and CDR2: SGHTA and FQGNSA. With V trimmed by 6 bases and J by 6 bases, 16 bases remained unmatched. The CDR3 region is CASRIGLAGSKGSEQYF. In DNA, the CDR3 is TGTGCCAGCAGGATAGGACTAGCGGGTTCGAAGGGGTCCGAGCAGTACTTC.

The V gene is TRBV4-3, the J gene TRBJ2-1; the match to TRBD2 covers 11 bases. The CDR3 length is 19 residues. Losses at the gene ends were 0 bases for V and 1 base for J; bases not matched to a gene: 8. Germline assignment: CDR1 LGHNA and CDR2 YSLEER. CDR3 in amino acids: CASSQDLIAGGPSYNEQFF. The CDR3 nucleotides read TGCGCCAGCAGCCAAGATCTTATAGCGGGAGGGCCGTCCTACAATGAGCAGTTCTTC.

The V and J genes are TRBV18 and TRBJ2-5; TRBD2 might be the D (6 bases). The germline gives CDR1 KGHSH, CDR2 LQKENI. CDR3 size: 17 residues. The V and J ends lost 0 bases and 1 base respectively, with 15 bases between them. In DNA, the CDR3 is TGTGCCAGCTCACCACCGGTGGCCAGGGACTCCCAAGAGACCCAGTACTTC. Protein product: CASSPPVARDSQETQYF.

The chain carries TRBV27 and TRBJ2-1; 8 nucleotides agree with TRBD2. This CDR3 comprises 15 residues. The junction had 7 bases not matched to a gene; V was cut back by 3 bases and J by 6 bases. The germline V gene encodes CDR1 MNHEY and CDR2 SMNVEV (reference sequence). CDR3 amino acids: CASSFTSGRGNEQFF. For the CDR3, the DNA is TGTGCCAGCAGTTTCACTAGCGGAAGGGGCAATGAGCAGTTCTTC.